Listed below are T cell receptor beta chains from one sample, sequenced in a study of CXCR3-negative and CXCR3-positive naive CD8 T cells. TCRdb derives one entry per CDR3 protein from the 5' RACE reads, leaving out DNA. This sample's table reports 6,000 to 7,500 distinct CDR3 sequences. Sequencing was carried out using naive CXCR3- CD8+ T cells from blood. Source of these receptors: a human donor in good health. Some clones in this sample may be carry-over from other donors' samples. CDR3s include the opening cysteine and the closing phenylalanine or tryptophan. Each record gives: J gene, clone size, V gene, CDR3 protein. The listing skips clone size in some rows; elsewhere it reads once, few, many or a size class.

j_call: TRBJ2-6; clone_size: medium-sized; v_call: TRBV2; cdr3_aa: CASSDMSSGANVLTF
j_call: TRBJ1-1; clone_size: NA; v_call: TRBV7-9; cdr3_aa: CASSFLANTEAFF
j_call: TRBJ2-5; clone_size: medium-sized; v_call: TRBV9; cdr3_aa: CASSVSQGAQTQYF
j_call: TRBJ2-5; clone_size: medium-sized; v_call: TRBV29-1; cdr3_aa: CSVGAHSSYQETQYF
j_call: TRBJ2-6; clone_size: NA; v_call: TRBV29-1; cdr3_aa: CSVGLSGANVLTF
j_call: TRBJ1-1; clone_size: NA; v_call: TRBV5-1; cdr3_aa: CASSLGQEMNTEAFF
j_call: TRBJ2-7; clone_size: NA; v_call: TRBV5-1; cdr3_aa: CASSCPSGSCEQYF
j_call: TRBJ2-2; clone_size: NA; v_call: TRBV5-4; cdr3_aa: CASSGDTGELFF
j_call: TRBJ2-7; clone_size: NA; v_call: TRBV3-1; cdr3_aa: CASSASLVGAYEQYF
j_call: TRBJ1-2; clone_size: medium-sized; v_call: TRBV7-8; cdr3_aa: CASSLDILDGYTF
j_call: TRBJ2-1; clone_size: medium-sized; v_call: TRBV29-1; cdr3_aa: CSAGTGTYNEQFF
j_call: TRBJ2-1; clone_size: medium-sized; v_call: TRBV10-3; cdr3_aa: CAISGSSGRGNEQFF
j_call: TRBJ2-7; clone_size: medium-sized; v_call: TRBV29-1; cdr3_aa: CSVEGALAGYEQYF
j_call: TRBJ2-1; clone_size: NA; v_call: TRBV29-1; cdr3_aa: CSVEDTGVYNEQFF
j_call: TRBJ2-7; clone_size: NA; v_call: TRBV14; cdr3_aa: CASSQRAYEQYF
j_call: TRBJ1-2; clone_size: NA; v_call: TRBV12-3/TRBV12-4; cdr3_aa: CASNPGGVHYGYTF
j_call: TRBJ2-1; clone_size: NA; v_call: TRBV7-8; cdr3_aa: CASSVGLGGAFNEQFF
j_call: TRBJ2-7; clone_size: NA; v_call: TRBV29-1; cdr3_aa: CSVWDRFPFEQYF
j_call: TRBJ2-2; clone_size: medium-sized; v_call: TRBV29-1; cdr3_aa: CSGVITGELFF
j_call: TRBJ2-3; clone_size: medium-sized; v_call: TRBV29-1; cdr3_aa: CSGEVTGTDTQYF
j_call: TRBJ2-7; clone_size: medium-sized; v_call: TRBV7-9; cdr3_aa: CASSLLTYEQYF
j_call: TRBJ2-2; clone_size: NA; v_call: TRBV6-1; cdr3_aa: CASSSRDNTGELFF
j_call: TRBJ1-2; clone_size: NA; v_call: TRBV29-1; cdr3_aa: CSVINGTNYGYTF
j_call: TRBJ2-1; clone_size: NA; v_call: TRBV5-8; cdr3_aa: CASSFRTGLDEQFF
j_call: TRBJ2-3; clone_size: NA; v_call: TRBV12-3/TRBV12-4; cdr3_aa: CASSLRGSTDTQYF
j_call: TRBJ2-3; clone_size: medium-sized; v_call: TRBV7-9; cdr3_aa: CASSSPDTDTQYF
j_call: TRBJ2-5; clone_size: NA; v_call: TRBV29-1; cdr3_aa: CSEKKTGPQETQYF
j_call: TRBJ1-5; clone_size: medium-sized; v_call: TRBV19; cdr3_aa: CASSMQSRSQHF
j_call: TRBJ1-2; clone_size: NA; v_call: TRBV29-1; cdr3_aa: CSVDYDLDGRDGYTF
j_call: TRBJ2-7; clone_size: NA; v_call: TRBV10-3; cdr3_aa: CAIRRGDRTYEQYF
j_call: TRBJ2-1; clone_size: NA; v_call: TRBV15; cdr3_aa: CATSRDRDRQSNEQFF
j_call: TRBJ1-3; clone_size: NA; v_call: TRBV15; cdr3_aa: CATSRDWGSGNTIYF
j_call: TRBJ2-7; clone_size: NA; v_call: TRBV25-1; cdr3_aa: CASSEYQDPRDRTSGSFHYEQYF
j_call: TRBJ2-3; clone_size: medium-sized; v_call: TRBV29-1; cdr3_aa: CSVEGEESTDTQYF
j_call: TRBJ1-6; clone_size: NA; v_call: TRBV6-5; cdr3_aa: CASSYSGPPNQSSYNSPLHF
j_call: TRBJ2-2; clone_size: NA; v_call: TRBV7-2; cdr3_aa: CASGRVNTGELFF
j_call: TRBJ2-7; clone_size: medium-sized; v_call: TRBV7-9; cdr3_aa: CASSSGTVVGYEQYF
j_call: TRBJ2-5; clone_size: NA; v_call: TRBV29-1; cdr3_aa: CSVRTDQETQYF
j_call: TRBJ2-2; clone_size: medium-sized; v_call: TRBV29-1; cdr3_aa: CSVEVAGTGSIGELFF
j_call: TRBJ1-1; clone_size: NA; v_call: TRBV28; cdr3_aa: CARTGNTEAFF
j_call: TRBJ1-1; clone_size: NA; v_call: TRBV28; cdr3_aa: CASSLYPDSLNTEAFF
j_call: TRBJ1-1; clone_size: medium-sized; v_call: TRBV6-5; cdr3_aa: CASSYLGQGDTEAFF
j_call: TRBJ2-2; clone_size: medium-sized; v_call: TRBV7-6; cdr3_aa: CASNSRGMANTGELFF
j_call: TRBJ1-4; clone_size: NA; v_call: TRBV7-9; cdr3_aa: CASIPAGEEKLFF
j_call: TRBJ2-7; clone_size: NA; v_call: TRBV5-6; cdr3_aa: CASSMGLAGPYEQYF
j_call: TRBJ2-1; clone_size: medium-sized; v_call: TRBV29-1; cdr3_aa: CSVAYPYGQAYNEQFF
j_call: TRBJ2-1; clone_size: NA; v_call: TRBV13; cdr3_aa: CASSLRAHSYNEQFF